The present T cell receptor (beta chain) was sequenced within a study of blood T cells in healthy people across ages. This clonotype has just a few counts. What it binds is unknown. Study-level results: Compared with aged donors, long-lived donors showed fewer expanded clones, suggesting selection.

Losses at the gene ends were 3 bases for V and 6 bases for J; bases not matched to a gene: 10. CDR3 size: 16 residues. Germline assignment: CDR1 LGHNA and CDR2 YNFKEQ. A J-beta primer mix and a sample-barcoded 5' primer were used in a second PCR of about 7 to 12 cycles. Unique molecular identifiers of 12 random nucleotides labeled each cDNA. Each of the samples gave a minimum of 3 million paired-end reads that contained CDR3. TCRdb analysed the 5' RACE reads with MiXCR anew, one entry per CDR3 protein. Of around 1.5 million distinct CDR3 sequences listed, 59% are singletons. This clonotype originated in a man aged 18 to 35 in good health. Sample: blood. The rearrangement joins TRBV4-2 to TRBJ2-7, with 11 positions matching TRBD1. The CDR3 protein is CASSQERDRGISEQYF. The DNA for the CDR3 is TGTGCCAGCAGCCAGGAACGGGACAGGGGGATAAGCGAGCAGTACTTC.